This TCR beta chain was obtained from a study of cytomegalovirus exposure and HLA in healthy donors. The donors (healthy individuals) were bone marrow donors. Vbeta (60) and Jbeta (13) primers were used in the PCR. Profiling relied on immunoSEQ multiplex PCR, and the TCRdb table lists in-frame clones only, not all of them. The sample has more than 95,000 clones; 10% are singletons. J lost 4 bases, V lost 3 bases, and 9 bases had no gene match. This CDR3 has 16 amino acids. Germline CDR1 reads SGDLS; CDR2 reads YYNGEE. The chain carries TRBV9 and TRBJ1-1; 10 nucleotides match TRBD1. Sequences were obtained from PBMCs. The receptor comes from a man aged 40-49 years in good health and CMV-seropositive. CDR3 residues: CASSGGTGASSTEAFF. The CDR3 nucleotides are TGTGCCAGCAGCGGGGGGACAGGGGCTTCGAGCACTGAAGCTTTCTTT. The entire variable domain, with the rest obtained from reference TRBV9 and TRBJ1-1, is as follows: DSGVTQTPKHLITATGQRVTLRCSPRSGDLSVYWYQQSLDQGLQFLIQYYNGEERAKGNILERFSAQQFPDLHSELNLSSLELGDSALYFCASSGGTGASSTEAFFGQGTRLTVV.